This T cell receptor (beta chain) appears in the sequencing data of a study of CD8 T cells in Susac syndrome. Germline CDR1 and CDR2: SGHRS and YFSETQ. The CDR3 covers 15 residues. V was pared by 2 bases and J by 4 bases, with 13 bases between. Random hexamers were used to reverse transcribe about 0.45 to 1 ug of RNA. The method of amplification for TCR beta CDR3 was immunoSEQ multiplex PCR, covering 54 Vbeta and 13 Jbeta. MiXCR, applied by TCRdb to the immunoSEQ multiplex PCR reads, yields one record per CDR3 protein. The data contain 250,000 to 300,000 distinct CDR3 sequences, roughly 85% of them singletons. This clonotype was seen once. Through negative isolation, CD4+ and CD8+ T cells were obtained, while TEMRA cells were enriched using FACS.

The chain links TRBV5-1 to TRBJ1-5, with D possibly TRBD1 on 6 matching bases. The sequenced sample was CD8+ T cells from PBMCs. This TCR derives from a human donor with multiple sclerosis. The CDR3 DNA follows: TGCGCCAGCAGCTTAGACGACGGGACAAATCAGCCCCAGCATTTT. It is translated as CASSLDDGTNQPQHF.